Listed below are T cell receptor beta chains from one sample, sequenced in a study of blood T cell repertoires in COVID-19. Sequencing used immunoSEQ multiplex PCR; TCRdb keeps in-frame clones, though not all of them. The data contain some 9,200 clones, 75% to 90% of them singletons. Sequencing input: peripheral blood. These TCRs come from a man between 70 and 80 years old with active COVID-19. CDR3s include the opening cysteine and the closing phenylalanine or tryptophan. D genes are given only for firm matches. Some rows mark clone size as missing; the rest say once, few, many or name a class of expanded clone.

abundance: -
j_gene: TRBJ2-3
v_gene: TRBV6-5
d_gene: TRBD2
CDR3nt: TGTGCCAGCAGACCGCGGGAGACAGATACGCAGTATTTT
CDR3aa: CASRPRETDTQYF

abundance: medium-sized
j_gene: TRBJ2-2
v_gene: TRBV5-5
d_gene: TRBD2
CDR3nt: TGTGCCAGCAGCTTGGGGCTAGCGGCCGGGGAGCTGTTTTTT
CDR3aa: CASSLGLAAGELFF

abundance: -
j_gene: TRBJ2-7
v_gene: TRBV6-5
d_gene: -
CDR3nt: TGTGCCAGCAGTCGACCGGGACAAGCCTACGAGCAGTACTTC
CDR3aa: CASSRPGQAYEQYF

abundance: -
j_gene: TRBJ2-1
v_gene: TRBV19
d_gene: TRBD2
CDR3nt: TGTGCCAGTACTGGATCTCCGGGACTAGCGGGATACAATGAGCAGTTCTTC
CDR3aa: CASTGSPGLAGYNEQFF

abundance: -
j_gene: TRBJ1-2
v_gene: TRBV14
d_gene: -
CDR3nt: TGTGCCAGCAGCCAGTACAGGCAGCTTTCGCTAGTTCTACCCTATGGCTACACCTTC
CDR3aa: CASSQYRQLSLVLPYGYTF

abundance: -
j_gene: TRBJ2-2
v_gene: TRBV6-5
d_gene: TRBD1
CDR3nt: TGTGCCAGCAGAAAGGGGGCGCGGAGCACCGGGGAGCTGTTTTTT
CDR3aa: CASRKGARSTGELFF

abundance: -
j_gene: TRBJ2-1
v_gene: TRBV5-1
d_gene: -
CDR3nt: TGCGCCAGCAGCCGCTCCGGGGGAGATTACAATGAGCAGTTCTTC
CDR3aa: CASSRSGGDYNEQFF

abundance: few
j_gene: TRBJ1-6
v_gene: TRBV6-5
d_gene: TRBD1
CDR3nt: TGTGCCAGCAGTTACTCGACTGGACAGGTCGTTTCACCCCTCCACTTT
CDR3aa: CASSYSTGQVVSPLHF

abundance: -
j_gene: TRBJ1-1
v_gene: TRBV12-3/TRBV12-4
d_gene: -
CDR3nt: TGTGCCAGCATTTTACTCGGGAACACTGAAGCTTTCTTT
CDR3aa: CASILLGNTEAFF

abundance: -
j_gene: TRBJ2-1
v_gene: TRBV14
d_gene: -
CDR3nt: TGTGCCAGCAGCCGTGGAGGGAATGTTGAGCAGTTCTTC
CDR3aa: CASSRGGNVEQFF

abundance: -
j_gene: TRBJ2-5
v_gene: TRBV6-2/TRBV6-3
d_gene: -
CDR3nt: TGTGCCAGCAGTTTCACAGGGGAGGTCGAGACCCAGTACTTC
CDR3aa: CASSFTGEVETQYF

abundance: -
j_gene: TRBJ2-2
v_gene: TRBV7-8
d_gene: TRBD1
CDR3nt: TGTGCCAGCAGCTTAGCCCGCCTTGGACAGGGGCTCGCGAACACCGGGGAGCTGTTTTTT
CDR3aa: CASSLARLGQGLANTGELFF

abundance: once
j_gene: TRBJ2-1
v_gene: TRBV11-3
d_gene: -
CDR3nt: TGTGCCAGCAGCTTAGAGTTGGCCAATGAGCAGTTCTTC
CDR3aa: CASSLELANEQFF

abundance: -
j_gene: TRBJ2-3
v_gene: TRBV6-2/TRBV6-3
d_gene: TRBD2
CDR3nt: TGTGCCAGCAGTTTAGCGGGAGGGAGCACAGATACGCAGTATTTT
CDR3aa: CASSLAGGSTDTQYF

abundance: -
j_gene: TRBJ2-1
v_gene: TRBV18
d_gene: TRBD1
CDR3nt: TGTGCCAGCTCACCCGGGACAGGCAAATACAATGAGCAGTTCTTC
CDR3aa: CASSPGTGKYNEQFF

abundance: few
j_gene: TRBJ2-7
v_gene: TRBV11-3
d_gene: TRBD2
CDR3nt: TGTGCCAGCAGCTTAGGGCCCCCGAAGGGAGGGACCTACGAGCAGTACTTC
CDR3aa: CASSLGPPKGGTYEQYF

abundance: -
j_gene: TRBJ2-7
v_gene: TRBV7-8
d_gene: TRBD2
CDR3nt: TGTGCCAGCAGCCGCCCTAGCGGGAGGCCCAACGAGCAGTACTTC
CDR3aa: CASSRPSGRPNEQYF

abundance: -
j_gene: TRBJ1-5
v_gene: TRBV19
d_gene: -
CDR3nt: TGTGCCAGTAGTATGCGGGCAGGGGTTGGACAGCCCCAGCATTTT
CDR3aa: CASSMRAGVGQPQHF

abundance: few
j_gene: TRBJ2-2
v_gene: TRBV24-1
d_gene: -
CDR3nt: TGTGCCACCAGTGCCGGGGTCAATGCCGGGGAGCTGTTTTTT
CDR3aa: CATSAGVNAGELFF

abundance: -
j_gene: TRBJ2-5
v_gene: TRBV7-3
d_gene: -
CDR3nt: TGTGCCAGCAGCTTAACCCGAGATGTGCATGTACTGTACTTC
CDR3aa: CASSLTRDVHVLYF

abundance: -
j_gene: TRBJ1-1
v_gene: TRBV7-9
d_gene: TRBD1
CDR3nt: TGTGCCAGCAGCTTCGACAGGGGTGCCCTGAACACTGAAGCTTTCTTT
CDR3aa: CASSFDRGALNTEAFF

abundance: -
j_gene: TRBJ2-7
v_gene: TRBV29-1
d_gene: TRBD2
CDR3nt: TGCAGCGTTGAACCGGGACTAGCAGCCGGCGAGCAGTACTTC
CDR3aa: CSVEPGLAAGEQYF

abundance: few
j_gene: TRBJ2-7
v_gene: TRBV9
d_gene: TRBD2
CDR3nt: TGTGCCAGCAGCGTAGCTACGGGGGGCTACGAGCAGTACTTC
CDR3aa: CASSVATGGYEQYF

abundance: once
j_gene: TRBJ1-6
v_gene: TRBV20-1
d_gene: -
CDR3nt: TGCAGTGCTAGATCGGGATCACCCCTCCACTTT
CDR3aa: CSARSGSPLHF

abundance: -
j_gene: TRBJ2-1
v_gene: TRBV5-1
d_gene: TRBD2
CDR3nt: TGCGCCAGCCGCCCCGGGACTAGGGGTAATGAGCAGTTCTTC
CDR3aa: CASRPGTRGNEQFF

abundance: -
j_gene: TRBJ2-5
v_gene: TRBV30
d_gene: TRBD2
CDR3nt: TGTGCCTGGAGTGGTCTAGCGGGTGCGATGACCCAGTACTTC
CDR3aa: CAWSGLAGAMTQYF

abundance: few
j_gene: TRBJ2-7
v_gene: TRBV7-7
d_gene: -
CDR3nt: TGTGCTAGCAGCTTAGCCCCGGGGACATTCGAGCAGTACTTC
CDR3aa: CASSLAPGTFEQYF

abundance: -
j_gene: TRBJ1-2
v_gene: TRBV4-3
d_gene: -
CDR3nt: TGCGCCAGCAGCCAAAGCGTAGGGGTTGACTATGGCTACACCTTC
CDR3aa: CASSQSVGVDYGYTF

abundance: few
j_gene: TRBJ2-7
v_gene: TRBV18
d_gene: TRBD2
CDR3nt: TGTGCCAGCTCATCCCTCCGGGAGGGGCACGAGCAGTACTTC
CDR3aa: CASSSLREGHEQYF